This TCR beta chain was recovered during a study of blood T cell repertoires in COVID-19. Turning to the study itself: Sites in the United States, Italy and Spain provided acute and convalescent COVID-19 samples. T cells, B-cell-depleted T cells, or PBMCs provided the cDNA or gDNA that served as material.

CDR1 and CDR2 (germline): SGHNT, YENEEA. The CDR3 runs to 14 residues. Losses at the gene ends were 5 bases for V and 3 bases for J; bases not matched to a gene: 3. Original data processing: Estimation of nucleated cell counts was performed using reference gene primer amplification. The repertoire was sequenced with immunoSEQ multiplex PCR; TCRdb's copy has only in-frame clones and lacks some. V, J and clone size derive from that table, while D and trimming were established from the DNA sequence. This sample yields around 180,000 clones, of which just under 80% are seen a single time; 6.5% belongs to the top ten.

The TCR comes from a man between 65 and 80 years old with active or convalescent COVID-19. Sequences were obtained from peripheral blood. This rearrangement joins TRBV11-3 to TRBJ2-3; 9 bases fit TRBD2. Here the CDR3 reads CASSTTSGTDTQYF. The CDR3 DNA follows: TGTGCCAGCAGCACGACTAGCGGTACAGATACGCAGTATTTT.